This T cell receptor (beta chain) was obtained from a study of cytomegalovirus exposure and HLA in healthy donors. As for the study in general: Genetic ancestry analysis placed about 76% of the roughly 400 donors that were genotyped in the Caucasian-associated cluster. Study-wide points: The study listed 150 to 200 cytomegalovirus-associated TCR beta chains. Published work reported that the classifier diagnosed cytomegalovirus status with high specificity and sensitivity.

CDR3 length equals 17 residues. Germline V gene data show CDR1 as SGDLS and CDR2 as YYNGEE. J lost 6 bases, V lost 3 bases, and 13 bases had no gene match. Notes on this clone: Antigen specificity is unknown.

The PCR used 60 Vbeta and 13 Jbeta primers. Authors' data handling: An analysis that came later counted approximately 76 million unique TCR beta chains, approximately 10 million shared. Method: immunoSEQ multiplex PCR; TCRdb's copy keeps in-frame clones and lacks some. V and J calls and clone size come straight from that table; D and trimming were deduced from the DNA. This sample has fewer than 250,000 clones; around 81% occur once, and the top ten carry approximately 10%. The sequenced material came from PBMCs. The sequence was collected from a woman aged 45-59 years in good health and CMV-seropositive. The chain recombines TRBV9 with TRBJ2-7, with TRBD2 matching 12 bases. This CDR3 is CASSEAPLAGGPGEQYF. In nucleotides, the CDR3 is TGTGCCAGCAGCGAAGCCCCCCTAGCGGGGGGGCCTGGCGAGCAGTACTTC.